Shown below are 26 T cell receptor beta chains from a single sample sequenced in a study of blood T cell repertoires in COVID-19. Profiling relied on immunoSEQ multiplex PCR, and the TCRdb table lists in-frame clones only, not all of them. The sample yields 40,000 to 55,000 clones, over 75% seen once. The specimen was peripheral blood. The source is a woman older than 75 with acute or convalescent COVID-19.

The V and J genes are TRBV25-1 and TRBJ1-1; D perhaps matches TRBD1 (6 bases). Trimming pared 6 bases from V and 0 bases from J, leaving 11 bases between. The CDR3 spans 14 residues. The germline V gene encodes CDR1 MGHDK and CDR2 SYGVNS. This CDR3 is CASRPGQLNTEAFF. The DNA of the CDR3 is TGTGCCAGCAGGCCTGGACAGCTGAACACTGAAGCTTTCTTT.

This clone was detected only a few times. The rearrangement joins TRBV7-8 to TRBJ2-7; 12 bases are a match to TRBD2. Looked up from germline, CDR1 is SGHVS and CDR2 is FQNEAQ. Unmatched junction bases numbered 5, after V lost 5 bases and J lost 0 bases. The CDR3 runs 16 residues. The CDR3 nucleotides read TGTGCCAGCAGCACGAGGACTAGCGGGATCTCCTACGAGCAGTACTTC. Translation gives CASSTRTSGISYEQYF. The variable domain in full, with the rest retrieved from reference TRBV7-8 and TRBJ2-7, is GAGVSQSPRYKVAKRGQDVALRCDPISGHVSLFWYQQALGQGPEFLTYFQNEAQLDKSGLPSDRFFAERPEGSVSTLKIQRTQQEDSAVYLCASSTRTSGISYEQYFGPGTRLTVT.

The CDR3 sequence is CASSPPTTNSPLHF. In DNA form, the CDR3 reads TGTGCCAGCAGCCCCCCTACTACCAATTCACCCCTCCACTTT. The J gene is TRBJ1-6, the V gene TRBV28; D remains unclear. V lost 6 bases and J lost 7, with 13 bases in between. There are 14 residues in the CDR3. Per the germline V gene, CDR1 is MDHEN and CDR2 is SYDVKM.

This chain connects TRBV6-1 to TRBJ2-7, with D perhaps matching TRBD2 (5 bases). Germline V gives CDR1 MNHNS, CDR2 SASEGT. The CDR3 contains 15 residues. The V gene lost 3 bases and the J gene lost 0 bases, with 12 bases spanning the gap. Written as DNA, the CDR3 is TGTGCCAGCAGTGACCCTCCCAGCGGCTCCTACGAGCAGTACTTC. Its protein product is CASSDPPSGSYEQYF.

V usage is TRBV5-1 and J usage is TRBJ2-5; tentative D call: TRBD2 (6 bases). Between the trimmed V and J ends, which lost 4 bases and 5 bases, there was a span of 18 bases. In germline, CDR1 is SGHRS, CDR2 YFSETQ. CDR3 size: 15 residues. CDR3 nucleotide sequence: TGCGCCAGCAGCCCGGGACTCAAATCGAGGGAGACCCAGTACTTC. Translation gives CASSPGLKSRETQYF.

V usage is TRBV19 and J usage is TRBJ2-1; perhaps TRBD2 as D (6 bases). Between the trimmed V and J ends, which lost 3 bases and 5 bases, there was a span of 14 bases. Germline values: CDR1 LNHDA, CDR2 SQIVND (reference sequence). This CDR3 has 15 residues. The CDR3 is CASSMGSGFNNEQFF. The CDR3 region has the DNA TGTGCCAGTAGTATGGGTAGCGGATTCAACAATGAGCAGTTCTTC. The whole variable domain, filled in from reference TRBV19 and TRBJ2-1, reads DGGITQSPKYLFRKEGQNVTLSCEQNLNHDAMYWYRQDPGQGLRLIYYSQIVNDFQKGDIAEGYSVSREKKESFPLTVTSAQKNPTAFYLCASSMGSGFNNEQFFGPGTRLTVL.

The chain uses TRBV6-5 and TRBJ1-1, with a weak D call TRBD1 (5 bases). The germline V gene encodes CDR1 MNHEY and CDR2 SVGAGI. The CDR3 covers 13 residues. With 6 bases removed from V and 8 bases from J, the gap between germline ends came to 16 bases. CDR3 protein: CASRERQPLEAFF. CDR3 in DNA: TGTGCCAGCAGGGAGAGACAGCCCCTAGAAGCTTTCTTT.

The rearrangement links TRBV5-1 to TRBJ2-1; the D is unclear. Germline V gene data show CDR1 as SGHRS and CDR2 as YFSETQ. The CDR3 loop spans 13 amino acids. Trimming shortened V by 1 base and J by 6 bases, and 8 bases separated the two germline ends. CDR3 bases: TGCGCCAGCAGCTTGATTCCTTCCAATGAGCAGTTCTTC. It is translated as CASSLIPSNEQFF. The whole variable domain, remainder taken from reference TRBV5-1 and TRBJ2-1, is KAGVTQTPRYLIKTRGQQVTLSCSPISGHRSVSWYQQTPGQGLQFLFEYFSETQRNKGNFPGRFSGRQFSNSRSEMNVSTLELGDSALYLCASSLIPSNEQFFGPGTRLTVL.

CDR3 region: CAISARDTGTDTQYF. The CDR3 DNA reads TGTGCCATCAGCGCCCGGGACACCGGCACAGATACGCAGTATTTT. V is TRBV10-3 and J is TRBJ2-3; possibly TRBD1 for D (6 bases). CDR3 length: 15 residues. Trimming took 6 bases from V and 1 from J, leaving 14 bases between them. Germline-derived CDR1 and CDR2 are ENHRY and SYGVKD.

The chain carries TRBV7-5 and TRBJ2-7; the table's D call TRBD2 went unverified against the DNA. TRBV7-5 is classified as a pseudogene. This CDR3 region has 17 residues. CDR3 sequence reads: CVRSYSPGGGVSHEQYF. In DNA form, the CDR3 reads TGTGTCAGAAGCTACTCCCCGGGAGGGGGCGTATCCCACGAGCAGTACTTC.

V usage is TRBV5-4 and J usage is TRBJ2-1; D is possibly TRBD2 (6 bases). The length of the CDR3 is 14 residues. V lost 4 bases and J lost 7, with 15 bases in between. CDR1 is SGHNT and CDR2 is YYREEE in the germline V gene (reference sequence). The CDR3 sequence is CASSREIAENEQFF. CDR3 bases: TGTGCCAGCAGCCGGGAGATAGCGGAGAATGAGCAGTTCTTC.

The chain couples TRBV7-9 to TRBJ2-1; the match to TRBD2 covers 10 bases. Germline CDR1 reads SEHNR; CDR2 reads FQNEAQ (reference sequence). This CDR3 region has 15 residues. Germline trimming cut 3 bases from V and 9 bases from J; bases unmatched to any gene: 8. CDR3 coding DNA: TGTGCCAGCAGCTTTGGAGGGACTAGCGACGGTGAGCAGTTCTTC. It translates to CASSFGGTSDGEQFF.

The chain carries TRBV27 and TRBJ2-3; D not certain. Germline CDR1 and CDR2: MNHEY and SMNVEV (reference sequence). V was shortened by 4 bases and J by 1 base, with 15 bases between the two germline ends. The CDR3 has 16 amino acids. DNA for the CDR3: TGTGCCAGCAGTTCCCTAGGCCACCGGGGCACAGATACGCAGTATTTT. This codes for CASSSLGHRGTDTQYF.

This rearrangement joins TRBV14 to TRBJ2-7; 8 bases are shared with TRBD1. After removal of 3 bases from V and 3 bases from J, the junction contained 4 bases not matched to a gene. The CDR3 length is 14 residues. Germline CDR1 reads SGHDN; CDR2 reads FVKESK. The CDR3 nucleotides are TGTGCCAGCAGCCACGACAGGGGCGGCTACGAGCAGTACTTC. It encodes CASSHDRGGYEQYF.

This clone was observed a single time. Here the CDR3 reads CASSWGQENTEAFF. CDR3 in DNA: TGTGCCAGCAGTTGGGGACAGGAGAACACTGAAGCTTTCTTT. The chain carries TRBV6-5 and TRBJ1-1, with TRBD1 identical over 8 bases. Losses at the gene ends were 4 bases for V and 1 base for J; bases not matched to a gene: 2. Looked up from germline, CDR1 is MNHEY and CDR2 is SVGAGI. The CDR3 has 14 residues.

The CDR3 reads CASSLDRVGNSPLHF. The CDR3 DNA is TGCGCCAGCAGCTTGGACAGGGTTGGAAATTCACCCCTCCACTTT. This chain connects TRBV5-1 to TRBJ1-6, with D possibly being TRBD1 (6 bases). Trimming removed 0 bases at V and 7 bases at J, with 11 bases between. In germline, CDR1 is SGHRS, CDR2 YFSETQ. The CDR3 extends over 15 amino acids.

This clone was observed a few times. This rearrangement joins TRBV21-1 to TRBJ2-1; the table calls TRBD1, which could not be checked here. TRBV21-1 is listed as a pseudogene. This CDR3 comprises 13 residues. The CDR3 loop is CASGQGRCCEQFF. CDR3 DNA sequence: TGTGCCAGTGGACAGGGTAGGTGCTGCGAGCAGTTCTTC.

This clone was found once. V gene TRBV5-1 combines with J gene TRBJ2-7, with TRBD1 matching 9 bases. Germline V CDR1 and CDR2: SGHRS, YFSETQ. J gave up 2 bases and V 6 bases, and 6 bases lay outside the gene matches. CDR3 length: 14 amino acids. CDR3 in amino acids: CASNPGTGTYEQYF. As DNA, the CDR3 is TGCGCCAGCAACCCCGGGACAGGGACCTACGAGCAGTACTTC. The whole variable domain, remainder taken from reference TRBV5-1 and TRBJ2-7, is KAGVTQTPRYLIKTRGQQVTLSCSPISGHRSVSWYQQTPGQGLQFLFEYFSETQRNKGNFPGRFSGRQFSNSRSEMNVSTLELGDSALYLCASNPGTGTYEQYFGPGTRLTVT.

The V and J genes are TRBV15 and TRBJ1-2; maybe TRBD1 (6 bases). The germline CDR1 and CDR2 sequences are LNHNV and YYDKDF (reference sequence). V dropped 0 bases and J dropped 8 bases, with 13 bases sitting between them. The CDR3 is 14 residues long. CDR3 protein: CATSRDRGRGGYTF. As DNA, the CDR3 is TGTGCCACCAGCAGAGATCGGGGCAGGGGCGGCTACACCTTC.

The chain uses TRBV19 and TRBJ2-6; 7 bases match TRBD1. With V trimmed by 5 bases and J by 6 bases, 16 bases remained unmatched. CDR3 length equals 18 residues. Germline-derived CDR1 and CDR2 are LNHDA and SQIVND (reference sequence). In nucleotides, the CDR3 is TGTGCCAGTAGTCCCAGGGGGTGGACCGTCCTCTTGGCCAACGTCCTGACTTTC. Encoded protein: CASSPRGWTVLLANVLTF.

This chain joins TRBV6-5 and TRBJ1-1; D ambiguous. This CDR3 comprises 13 residues. Germline V lookup: CDR1 MNHEY, CDR2 SVGAGI. Trimming pared 7 bases from V and 3 bases from J, leaving 12 bases between. CDR3 DNA: TGTGCCAGCACGCCTCCGGGTTACACTGAAGCTTTCTTT. This codes for CASTPPGYTEAFF.

The rearrangement joins TRBV19 to TRBJ2-2; D may be TRBD1 (6 bases). The V end was cut by 6 bases, the J end by 1 base, with 9 bases between. The CDR3 is 14 amino acids. Germline V gives CDR1 LNHDA, CDR2 SQIVND (reference sequence). This chain's CDR3 is CASRETGNTGELFF. The CDR3 DNA reads as TGTGCCAGTAGGGAGACAGGGAACACCGGGGAGCTGTTTTTT.

In this sample, this clone turned up once. The chain recombines TRBV7-9 with TRBJ2-4, with D perhaps matching TRBD2 (5 bases). The germline V gene has CDR1 SEHNR and CDR2 FQNEAQ (reference sequence). The V and J ends lost 0 bases and 8 bases respectively, with 11 bases between them. The CDR3 has 14 amino acids. This chain's CDR3 is CASSLALDLDIQYF. The CDR3 nucleotides read TGTGCCAGCAGCTTAGCTTTGGACTTGGACATTCAGTACTTC.

The V and J genes are TRBV14 and TRBJ2-4; no firm D call. Looked up from germline, CDR1 is SGHDN and CDR2 is FVKESK. This CDR3 has 13 residues. V gave up 2 bases and J gave up 8 bases, with 10 bases separating them. The CDR3 is CASSQFLFDIQYF. In DNA, the CDR3 is TGTGCCAGCAGCCAATTTCTTTTCGACATTCAGTACTTC.

This sequence joins TRBV3-1 (or the pseudogene TRBV3-2) and TRBJ2-1; no firm D call. This CDR3 contains 16 residues. In germline, CDR1 is LGHDT, CDR2 YNNKEL (reference sequence). V lost 0 bases and J 5 bases, leaving 14 bases between the germline ends. CDR3 nucleotide sequence: TGTGCCAGCAGCCAAGAAGTTCGCGGTGTTGACAATGAGCAGTTCTTC. Translating gives CASSQEVRGVDNEQFF.

V gene TRBV7-7 combines with J gene TRBJ2-3, with D unclear. Between the trimmed V and J ends, which lost 0 bases and 4 bases, there was a span of 5 bases. Germline V gene data show CDR1 as SSHAT and CDR2 as FNYEAQ (reference sequence). The CDR3 has 13 amino acids. The CDR3 loop is CASSLASADTQYF. CDR3 nucleotides: TGTGCCAGCAGCTTAGCGAGCGCAGATACGCAGTATTTT.